What follows are 24 T cell receptor beta chains derived from one specimen sequenced in a study of cytomegalovirus exposure and HLA in healthy donors (dated by TCRdb to about 2017). Libraries were made using the immunoSEQ multiplex PCR assay. As stored in TCRdb, this immuneACCESS dataset retains in-frame rearrangements with V and J assigned. A fraction of the clones does not appear; measured against another copy, unresolved V genes explain less than half of the discrepancy, and the remainder lacks a known reason. In all, the sample holds about 130,000 clones, and about nine tenths of those were seen once. The ten largest clones add up to roughly 2% of the sample. Sequenced sample: PBMCs. These receptor sequences come from a woman aged 18 to 35 in good health and CMV-seronegative.

The chain combines TRBV28 with TRBJ2-7; a possible D gene is TRBD2 (7 bases). This CDR3 is 14 amino acids long. Germline V gene data show CDR1 as MDHEN and CDR2 as SYDVKM. Trimming cost V 11 bases and J 4 bases, with 21 bases left between them. CDR3 DNA sequence: TGTGCCGCAGCTGAGGTCGGGGGGCAGTACGAGCAGTACTTC. Translating it yields CAAAEVGGQYEQYF.

This clone was seen once. The chain uses TRBV5-1 and TRBJ2-5; 9 nucleotides agree with TRBD1. Per the germline V gene, CDR1 is SGHRS and CDR2 is YFSETQ. This CDR3 is built from 14 residues. Germline trimming cut 6 bases from V and 5 bases from J; bases unmatched to any gene: 8. This CDR3 reads CASTDRGFEETQYF. CDR3 nucleotides: TGCGCCAGCACCGACAGGGGGTTTGAGGAGACCCAGTACTTC.

The V and J genes are TRBV7-2 and TRBJ1-3; no firm D call. Trimming took off 5 bases at V and 4 bases at J, with 15 bases between the two ends. CDR1 SGHTA and CDR2 FQGNSA come from the germline V gene. The CDR3 length is 15 residues. CDR3 in amino acids: CASSASEGGGNTIYF. Written as DNA, the CDR3 is TGTGCCAGCAGCGCTAGTGAGGGAGGCGGAAACACCATATATTTT.

The rearrangement joins TRBV19 to TRBJ1-1; D possibly corresponds to TRBD1 (5 bases). Germline CDR1 LNHDA, CDR2 SQIVND (reference sequence). This CDR3 has 13 residues. Trimming removed 5 bases at V and 7 bases at J, with 14 bases between. The CDR3 DNA reads as TGTGCCAGTAGTGCGTCGACAGCCTATGAAGCTTTCTTT. Translation: CASSASTAYEAFF.

To note about this clone: Within the sample, other DNA sequences also encode this same CDR3. The chain combines TRBV2 with TRBJ2-5; 7 nucleotides align to TRBD2. With V trimmed by 6 bases and J by 2 bases, 0 bases remained unmatched. In germline, CDR1 is SNHLY, CDR2 FYNNEI. This CDR3 contains 12 residues. DNA for the CDR3: TGTGCCAGCAGGGGACTACAAGAGACCCAGTACTTC. It codes for CASRGLQETQYF.

As regards this clone: The same CDR3 is also encoded by other DNA sequences in this sample. The chain carries TRBV7-9 and TRBJ2-7, with TRBD1 matching over 7 bases. The V gene end was trimmed by 6 bases and the J gene end by 0 bases; junction bases not matched to a gene: 2. Germline-derived CDR1 and CDR2 are SEHNR and FQNEAQ (reference sequence). The CDR3 consists of 13 residues. The CDR3 is CASSRDSSYEQYF. The CDR3 DNA is TGTGCCAGCAGTCGGGACAGCTCCTACGAGCAGTACTTC.

The V call is TRBV6-1, the J call TRBJ1-1; no definite D call. Trimming removed 5 bases from V and 6 bases from J, with 13 bases in between. The CDR3 has 13 amino acids. Per the germline V gene, CDR1 is MNHNS and CDR2 is SASEGT. The CDR3 nucleotides are TGTGCCAGCAGTCAAAGGGAGGATCCTGAAGCTTTCTTT. Protein sequence: CASSQREDPEAFF.

The chain has TRBV5-1 and TRBJ2-7; maybe TRBD2 (6 bases). Trimming took off 5 bases at V and 5 bases at J, with 23 bases between the two ends. The CDR3 has 16 residues. Germline lookup yields CDR1 SGHRS and CDR2 YFSETQ. This chain's CDR3 is CASRSTVGGNRNEQYF. In DNA, the CDR3 is TGCGCCAGCAGAAGTACTGTAGGCGGGAACCGCAACGAGCAGTACTTC.

J is TRBJ2-1 and V is TRBV29-1; 10 nucleotides line up with TRBD2. The V gene's germline CDR1 is SQVTM and CDR2 ANQGSEA. V dropped 1 base and J dropped 2; count of bases not matched to a gene: 5. The CDR3 has 16 amino acids. CDR3 nucleotide sequence: TGCAGCGTTGAAGGCACTAGCGGGAAGACCTACAATGAGCAGTTCTTC. Its translation: CSVEGTSGKTYNEQFF.

This chain uses TRBV5-1 with TRBJ2-7, with TRBD2 matching over 10 bases. The germline CDR1 and CDR2 sequences are SGHRS and YFSETQ. Trimming removed 3 bases from V and 3 bases from J; junction bases left unmatched: 9. The CDR3 is 16 amino acids. The CDR3 spells CASSSGVASGGYEQYF. The CDR3 nucleotides read TGCGCCAGCAGCTCTGGAGTGGCTAGCGGGGGCTACGAGCAGTACTTC.

This chain uses TRBV13 with TRBJ2-1; 9 positions match TRBD2. This CDR3 has 17 amino acids. J lost 7 bases, V lost 2 bases, and 12 bases had no gene match. The germline V gene has CDR1 PRHDT and CDR2 FYEKMQ (reference sequence). The CDR3 DNA reads TGTGCCAGCAGCTTATCCTCGGGCAGCGGGAGGTCAAATGAGCAGTTCTTC. Translating it yields CASSLSSGSGRSNEQFF.

J is TRBJ2-7 and V is TRBV18; 8 positions agree with TRBD1. V was pared by 4 bases and J by 5 bases, with 7 bases of the junction left unmatched. The CDR3 contains 14 residues. Germline V gene sequence: CDR1 KGHSH, CDR2 LQKENI. The CDR3 sequence: CASSLRTGRDEQYF. The CDR3, as DNA: TGTGCCAGCTCACTACGGACAGGGCGCGACGAGCAGTACTTC.

The rearrangement joins TRBV9 to TRBJ2-1; 12 bases are shared with TRBD2. The germline V gene encodes CDR1 SGDLS and CDR2 YYNGEE. V shed 4 bases and J 0 bases; nucleotides not matched to a gene: 5. There are 17 residues in the CDR3. CDR3 bases: TGTGCCAGCAGCCCAACGACTAGCGGGAGCTCCTACAATGAGCAGTTCTTC. Its translation: CASSPTTSGSSYNEQFF. Full variable domain (outside the CDR3, taken from reference TRBV9 and TRBJ2-1): DSGVTQTPKHLITATGQRVTLRCSPRSGDLSVYWYQQSLDQGLQFLIQYYNGEERAKGNILERFSAQQFPDLHSELNLSSLELGDSALYFCASSPTTSGSSYNEQFFGPGTRLTVL.

J is TRBJ2-5 and V is TRBV7-9, with 7 bases that match TRBD1. Germline V gives CDR1 SEHNR, CDR2 FQNEAQ (reference sequence). The length of the CDR3 is 14 residues. Trimming took 4 bases from V and 4 from J; bases not matched to a gene: 6. The CDR3 here is CASSSDREGETQYF. The DNA for the CDR3 is TGTGCCAGCAGCTCCGACAGGGAAGGAGAGACCCAGTACTTC.

The chain couples TRBV10-3 to TRBJ2-3; 7 nucleotides match TRBD1. V shed 6 bases, J shed 3 bases, and the junction held 12 bases outside the gene matches. The CDR3 length is 16 residues. CDR1 ENHRY and CDR2 SYGVKD come from the germline V gene. CDR3 nucleotide sequence: TGTGCCATCAGCGAAATAGGACGACAGGGTACAGATACGCAGTATTTT. The encoded protein is CAISEIGRQGTDTQYF.

The genes are TRBV6-1 and TRBJ2-7; 7 nucleotides match TRBD2. This CDR3 is 15 amino acids long. V gave up 8 bases and J gave up 7 bases; unmatched junction bases: 17. Germline V CDR1 and CDR2: MNHNS, SASEGT. In DNA form, the CDR3 reads TGTGCCAGCTATGAGGGTTTCGGGCGGGAGTGGGAGCAGTACTTC. It yields the protein CASYEGFGREWEQYF.

The rearrangement links TRBV4-1 to TRBJ1-1, with no clear D. Germline V lookup: CDR1 MGHRA, CDR2 YSYEKL. V lost 2 bases, J lost 0 bases, and 13 bases lay in between. The CDR3 loop spans 16 amino acids. For the CDR3, the DNA is TGCGCCAGCAGCCAACCCGCACGGACTATGAACACTGAAGCTTTCTTT. Its translation is CASSQPARTMNTEAFF.

The rearrangement joins TRBV10-3 to TRBJ2-3; 10 bases map to TRBD1. With 2 bases clipped from V and 3 bases from J, the junction kept 5 bases outside the gene matches. This CDR3 spans 16 amino acids. In germline, CDR1 is ENHRY, CDR2 SYGVKD. The CDR3 spells CAISEGGQGETDTQYF. The DNA for the CDR3 is TGTGCCATCAGTGAGGGAGGACAGGGGGAAACAGATACGCAGTATTTT.

The chain combines TRBV27 with TRBJ1-2; 8 positions agree with TRBD1. The length of the CDR3 is 16 residues. Germline loops: CDR1 MNHEY, CDR2 SMNVEV (reference sequence). J lost 0 bases, V lost 4 bases, and 7 bases had no gene match. CDR3 nucleotide sequence: TGTGCCAGCAGTTCGGGACAGGCGCATACTAACTATGGCTACACCTTC. Encoded protein: CASSSGQAHTNYGYTF.

This chain joins TRBV13 and TRBJ2-1; 10 positions agree with TRBD2. Germline V gives CDR1 PRHDT, CDR2 FYEKMQ (reference sequence). V lost 5 bases to trimming and J lost 5 bases; unmatched junction nucleotides: 6. The CDR3 covers 15 residues. The CDR3 DNA is TGTGCCAGCAGCCCCAGCGGGAGGGAGAACAATGAGCAGTTCTTC. Protein sequence: CASSPSGRENNEQFF.

This chain links TRBV1 with TRBJ2-7; the table assigns TRBD2, which was not confirmed against the DNA. TRBV1 is deemed a pseudogene. This CDR3 region has 14 residues. The CDR3 DNA sequence: TGCACCAGCAGCCAGCTTACTAGTAGCTGCGAGCAGTACTTC. Translating it yields CTSSQLTSSCEQYF.

DNA of the CDR3: TGTGCCTGGTTACATCCCGGGACTAGCGGGAGGAATGAGCAGTTCTTC. Translated: CAWLHPGTSGRNEQFF. J is TRBJ2-1 and V is TRBV30, with 15 bases lining up with TRBD2. CDR3 length equals 16 residues. The V segment lost 5 bases and the J segment 7 bases; nucleotides outside the gene matches: 9. Germline V gene lookup returns CDR1 GTSNPN and CDR2 SVGIG (reference sequence).

This clone was observed a single time. The genes are TRBV7-9 and TRBJ2-1; 9 bases match TRBD2. The V gene's germline CDR1 is SEHNR and CDR2 FQNEAQ (reference sequence). With V trimmed by 4 bases and J by 6 bases, 10 bases remained unmatched. The CDR3 runs 16 residues. The CDR3 reads CASSSTSGLGINEQFF. DNA for the CDR3: TGTGCCAGCAGCTCGACTAGCGGCCTAGGGATCAATGAGCAGTTCTTC. The full variable domain, rest sourced from reference TRBV7-9 and TRBJ2-1, is DTGVSQNPRHKITKRGQNVTFRCDPISEHNRLYWYRQTLGQGPEFLTYFQNEAQLEKSRLLSDRFSAERPKGSFSTLEIQRTEQGDSAMYLCASSSTSGLGINEQFFGPGTRLTVL.

The chain combines TRBV5-1 with TRBJ1-1; no definite D call. Germline values: CDR1 SGHRS, CDR2 YFSETQ. V was pared by 4 bases and J by 2 bases, with 15 bases between. CDR3 length equals 15 residues. Here the CDR3 reads CASSEHPGSNTEAFF. The CDR3 nucleotides are TGCGCCAGCAGCGAACACCCGGGATCAAACACTGAAGCTTTCTTT.